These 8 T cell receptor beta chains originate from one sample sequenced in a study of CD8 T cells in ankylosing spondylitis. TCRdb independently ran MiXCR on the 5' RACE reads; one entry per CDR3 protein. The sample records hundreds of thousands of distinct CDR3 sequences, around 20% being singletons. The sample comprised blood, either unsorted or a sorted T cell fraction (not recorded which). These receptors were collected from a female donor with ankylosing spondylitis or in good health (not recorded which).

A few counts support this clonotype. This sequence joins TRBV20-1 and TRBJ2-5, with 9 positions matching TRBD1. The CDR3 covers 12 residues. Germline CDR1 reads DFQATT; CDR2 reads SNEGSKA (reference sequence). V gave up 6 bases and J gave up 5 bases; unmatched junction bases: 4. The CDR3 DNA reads TGCAGTGCGGGACAGGGCGGGGAGACCCAGTACTTC. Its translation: CSAGQGGETQYF.

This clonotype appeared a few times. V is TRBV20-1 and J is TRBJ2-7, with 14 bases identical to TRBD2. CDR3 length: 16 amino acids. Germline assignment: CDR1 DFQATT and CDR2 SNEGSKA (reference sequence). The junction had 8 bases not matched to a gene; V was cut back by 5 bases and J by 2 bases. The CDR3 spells CSAPGLAGARTYEQYF. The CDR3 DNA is TGCAGTGCTCCGGGACTAGCGGGAGCAAGGACCTACGAGCAGTACTTC.

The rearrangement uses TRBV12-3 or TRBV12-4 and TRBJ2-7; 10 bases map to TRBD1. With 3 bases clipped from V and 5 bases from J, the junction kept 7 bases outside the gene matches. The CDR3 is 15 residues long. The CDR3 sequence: CASSLTRTGGDEQYF. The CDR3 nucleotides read TGTGCCAGCAGTTTGACCAGGACAGGGGGGGACGAGCAGTACTTC.

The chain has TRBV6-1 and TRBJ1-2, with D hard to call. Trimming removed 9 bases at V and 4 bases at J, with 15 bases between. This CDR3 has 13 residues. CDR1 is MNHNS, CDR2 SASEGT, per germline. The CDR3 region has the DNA TGTGCCAGTCGAGTCCCGGGCGGCTATGGCTACACCTTC. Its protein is CASRVPGGYGYTF.

CDR3 bases: TGTGCCAGCAGTTACCCCGGCGGGTCGAACACCGGGGAGCTGTTTTTT. Encoded protein: CASSYPGGSNTGELFF. The chain joins TRBV6-5 to TRBJ2-2; D is possibly TRBD2 (5 bases). CDR1 is MNHEY, CDR2 SVGAGI, per germline. The length of the CDR3 is 16 residues. Trimming left V 2 bases short and J 0 bases short, with 10 bases between.

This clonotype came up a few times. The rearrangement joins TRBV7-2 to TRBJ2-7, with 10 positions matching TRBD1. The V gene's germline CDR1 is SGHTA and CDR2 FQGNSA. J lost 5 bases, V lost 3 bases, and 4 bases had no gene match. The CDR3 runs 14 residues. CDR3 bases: TGTGCCAGCAGCTTCCGACAGGGGGCGGACGAGCAGTACTTC. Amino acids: CASSFRQGADEQYF.

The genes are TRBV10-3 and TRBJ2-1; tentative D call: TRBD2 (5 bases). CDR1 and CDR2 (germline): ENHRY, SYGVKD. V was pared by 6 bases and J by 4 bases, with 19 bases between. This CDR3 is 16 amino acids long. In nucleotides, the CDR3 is TGTGCCATCAGGCCGGACCGATCGGAGCGGTACAATGAGCAGTTCTTC. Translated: CAIRPDRSERYNEQFF.

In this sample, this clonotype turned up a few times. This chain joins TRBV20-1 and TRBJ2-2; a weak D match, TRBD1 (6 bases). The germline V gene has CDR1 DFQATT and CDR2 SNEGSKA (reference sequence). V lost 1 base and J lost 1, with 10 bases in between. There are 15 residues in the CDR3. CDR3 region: CSARGGTQNTGELFF. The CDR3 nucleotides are TGCAGTGCTAGAGGTGGGACACAGAACACCGGGGAGCTGTTTTTT.